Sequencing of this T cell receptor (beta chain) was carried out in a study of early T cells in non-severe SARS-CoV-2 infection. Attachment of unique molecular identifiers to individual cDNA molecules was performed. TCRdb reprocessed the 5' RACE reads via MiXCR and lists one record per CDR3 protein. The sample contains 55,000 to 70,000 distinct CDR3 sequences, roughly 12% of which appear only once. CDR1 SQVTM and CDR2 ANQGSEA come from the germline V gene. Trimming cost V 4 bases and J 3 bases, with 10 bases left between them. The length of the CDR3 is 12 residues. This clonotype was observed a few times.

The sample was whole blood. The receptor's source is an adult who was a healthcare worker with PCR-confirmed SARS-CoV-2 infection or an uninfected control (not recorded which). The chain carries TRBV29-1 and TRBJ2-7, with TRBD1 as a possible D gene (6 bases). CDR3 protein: CSVVTGNYEQYF. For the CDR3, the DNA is TGCAGCGTTGTGACAGGAAACTACGAGCAGTACTTC.